This T cell receptor (beta chain) came from a study of CD8+ T cells in alopecia areata. A note on this clone: Its target is unknown.

Treatment described: oral pan-JAK inhibitor, 5-10 mg twice daily. Collection of lesional scalp punch biopsies and peripheral blood was performed in alopecia areata patients. Extracted RNA was reverse transcribed into cDNA, the sequencing template. Generated by immunoSEQ multiplex PCR, the TCRdb table keeps only in-frame clones and is missing some. The table includes 190,000 or so clones, around 60% detected once. With 4 bases clipped from V and 7 bases from J, the junction kept 8 bases outside the gene matches. Germline CDR1 is GTSNPN and CDR2 is SVGIG (reference sequence). This CDR3 region has 14 residues. General study points: Scalp clonality and expanded CD8+ clones among the top 100 fell significantly with tofacitinib.

The rearrangement links TRBV30 to TRBJ1-4, with 8 bases that match TRBD1. The material was CD8+ T cells sorted from blood, obtained at week 24, from a patient treated with tofacitinib. This TCR was recovered from a human donor with alopecia areata. The CDR3 bases are TGTGCCTGGAATACAGGGGGGACCTTTGAAAAACTGTTTTTT. It is translated as CAWNTGGTFEKLFF. The variable domain in full, with the rest retrieved from reference TRBV30 and TRBJ1-4, is SQTIHQWPATLVQPVGSPLSLECTVEGTSNPNLYWYRQAAGRGLQLLFYSVGIGQISSEVPQNLSASRPQDRQFILSSKKLLLSDSGFYLCAWNTGGTFEKLFFGSGTQLSVL.